Below are 30 T cell receptor beta chains sequenced from a single sample in a study of PD-L1 blockade in urothelial cancer. Sequenced by immunoSEQ multiplex PCR; TCRdb stores in-frame clones only, minus some. The data contain around 120,000 clones, roughly 91% of them singletons. Time point meaning: peripheral blood 6 weeks after treatment start. The sequencing used PBMCs, collected around atezolizumab (anti-PD-L1) treatment. These receptor sequences come from a man in his sixties with urothelial cancer.

The chain recombines TRBV11-1 with TRBJ2-1; TRBD2 aligns across 11 bases. This CDR3 region has 15 residues. Looked up from germline, CDR1 is SGHAT and CDR2 is FQDESV (reference sequence). The V and J ends lost 0 bases and 9 bases, in that order; junction bases with no gene match: 4. CDR3 protein: CASSLASGGAAEQFF. CDR3 in DNA: TGTGCCAGCAGCTTAGCTAGCGGGGGGGCAGCTGAGCAGTTCTTC.

This chain joins TRBV7-9 and TRBJ2-3; 9 bases are a match to TRBD1. Germline V gene data show CDR1 as SEHNR and CDR2 as FQNEAQ (reference sequence). Germline trimming cut 2 bases from V and 4 bases from J; bases unmatched to any gene: 16. This CDR3 has 19 amino acids. The CDR3 is CASSLSPWYRQGDSDTQYF. Here the CDR3 DNA reads TGTGCCAGCAGCTTATCGCCCTGGTACCGACAGGGGGATTCAGATACGCAGTATTTT.

The chain combines TRBV7-9 with TRBJ2-3; tentatively, D is TRBD2 (6 bases). The germline V gene has CDR1 SEHNR and CDR2 FQNEAQ (reference sequence). This CDR3 is 16 amino acids long. Trimming took off 1 base at V and 4 bases at J, with 15 bases between the two ends. This CDR3 is CASSLERGGYPDTQYF. The CDR3 coding sequence is TGTGCCAGCAGCTTAGAAAGAGGAGGGTACCCAGATACGCAGTATTTT.

J is TRBJ2-1 and V is TRBV2; D perhaps matches TRBD2 (6 bases). This CDR3 is built from 13 residues. Trimming removed 6 bases at V and 4 bases at J, with 10 bases between. Germline CDR1 and CDR2: SNHLY and FYNNEI. CDR3 region: CASRGTGYNEQFF. CDR3 sequence (DNA): TGTGCCAGCAGGGGGACTGGGTACAATGAGCAGTTCTTC.

The chain has TRBV6-4 and TRBJ2-6; 7 nucleotides match TRBD1. The V and J ends lost 2 bases and 0 bases, in that order; junction bases with no gene match: 7. From germline, CDR1 is MRHNA and CDR2 SNTAGT. This CDR3 is built from 18 residues. The DNA for the CDR3 is TGTGCCAGCAGTGACGGGGCAGGGGGAAGCTCTGGGGCCAACGTCCTGACTTTC. It is translated as CASSDGAGGSSGANVLTF.

The CDR3 reads CASSYSSGSGNTIYF. In DNA form, the CDR3 reads TGTGCCAGCAGTTACTCATCCGGCTCTGGAAACACCATATATTTT. J is TRBJ1-3 and V is TRBV6-5; D gene ambiguous. The CDR3 consists of 15 residues. CDR1 MNHEY and CDR2 SVGAGI come from the germline V gene. Deletions cut 0 bases from V and 0 bases from J, with 6 bases between.

The genes are TRBV23-1 and TRBJ2-7; D may be TRBD1 (7 bases). TRBV23-1 is reported as an ORF; its role is uncertain. Between the trimmed V and J ends, which lost 0 bases and 4 bases, there was a span of 13 bases. CDR3 length: 15 amino acids. Written as DNA, the CDR3 is TGCGCCAGCAGTCAATCGATCAGGGGGGTTTACGAGCAGTACTTC. Translating it yields CASSQSIRGVYEQYF.

This clone was counted a single time. The junction and the germline gene differ at one end; a read error may be behind it. The chain recombines TRBV7-2 with TRBJ2-3, with TRBD2 identical over 7 bases. From germline, CDR1 is SGHTA and CDR2 FQGNSA. This CDR3 contains 14 residues. DNA for the CDR3: TGTGCCAGCAGCTTAGAGATGGAGAAGCGGGGAATAGGTTTT. This sequence encodes CASSLEMEKRGIGF.

This clone was seen a few times. The chain's CDR3 is CASSDLGLAGETQYF. DNA of the CDR3: TGTGCCAGCAGTGACCTGGGACTAGCGGGAGAGACCCAGTACTTC. The chain links TRBV6-1 to TRBJ2-5, with 12 nucleotides matching TRBD2. Germline-derived CDR1 and CDR2 are MNHNS and SASEGT. The V and J ends lost 3 bases and 4 bases, in that order; junction bases with no gene match: 3. This CDR3 is 15 amino acids long.

V and J are TRBV6-5 and TRBJ2-7; D call uncertain. The length of the CDR3 is 16 residues. Germline V gene sequence: CDR1 MNHEY, CDR2 SVGAGI. The V and J ends lost 0 bases and 0 bases respectively, with 12 bases between them. The CDR3 loop is CASSYSGGTISYEQYF. CDR3 sequence (DNA): TGTGCCAGCAGTTACTCTGGTGGCACAATCTCCTACGAGCAGTACTTC.

The genes are TRBV11-3 and TRBJ1-1; D gene unclear. The germline gives CDR1 SGHNT, CDR2 YENEEA. CDR3 length: 17 residues. The V and J ends lost 5 bases and 4 bases respectively, with 23 bases between them. The CDR3 loop reads CASSPGYDRRRGTEAFF. For the CDR3, the DNA is TGTGCCAGCAGCCCCGGATACGACCGCCGACGGGGCACTGAAGCTTTCTTT.

The V gene is TRBV5-6, the J gene TRBJ1-2, with D possibly matching TRBD1 (5 bases). Germline V CDR1 and CDR2: SGHDT, YYEEEE. Trimming stripped 0 bases from V and 5 bases from J, with 11 bases between. The CDR3 sequence is 14 residues long. CDR3 residues: CASSLVRQGYGYTF. The CDR3, as DNA: TGTGCCAGCAGCTTGGTTCGCCAGGGTTATGGCTACACCTTC.

The chain combines TRBV6-5 with TRBJ1-2; tentatively, D is TRBD1 (5 bases). Trimming stripped 0 bases from V and 9 bases from J, with 14 bases between. Germline V gene data show CDR1 as MNHEY and CDR2 as SVGAGI. This CDR3 comprises 14 residues. CDR3 bases: TGTGCCAGCAGTTACTCGACCGCGGAGGGGAGCTACACCTTC. Protein: CASSYSTAEGSYTF.

The chain couples TRBV5-1 to TRBJ1-2, with D possibly being TRBD1 (6 bases). CDR1 SGHRS and CDR2 YFSETQ come from the germline V gene. The CDR3 runs 13 residues. The germline V and J ends were trimmed by 1 base and 8 bases, with 12 bases remaining between them. CDR3 residues: CASSLYNREGYTF. For the CDR3, the DNA is TGCGCCAGCAGCTTGTACAACAGGGAGGGCTACACCTTC. Based on the CDR3 plus reference TRBV5-1 and TRBJ1-2, the full variable domain is KAGVTQTPRYLIKTRGQQVTLSCSPISGHRSVSWYQQTPGQGLQFLFEYFSETQRNKGNFPGRFSGRQFSNSRSEMNVSTLELGDSALYLCASSLYNREGYTFGSGTRLTVV.

The chain recombines TRBV5-4 with TRBJ2-5; a weak D match, TRBD2 (6 bases). CDR3 length: 14 residues. Germline CDR1 and CDR2: SGHNT and YYREEE (reference sequence). Trimming removed 1 base from V and 5 bases from J, with 12 bases in between. In nucleotides, the CDR3 is TGTGCCAGCAGCTTGAAAGGGAGGAAGGAGACCCAGTACTTC. This translates into CASSLKGRKETQYF. Drawing the rest from reference TRBV5-4 and TRBJ2-5, the complete variable domain is ETGVTQSPTHLIKTRGQQVTLRCSSQSGHNTVSWYQQALGQGPQFIFQYYREEENGRGNFPPRFSGLQFPNYSSELNVNALELDDSALYLCASSLKGRKETQYFGPGTRLLVL.

The V and J genes are TRBV7-2 and TRBJ1-5; 12 positions agree with TRBD1. This CDR3 contains 17 residues. Germline CDR1 SGHTA, CDR2 FQGNSA. Germline trimming cut 0 bases from V and 5 bases from J; bases unmatched to any gene: 5. The chain's CDR3 is CASSLAGTGGPDQPQHF. The CDR3 nucleotides read TGTGCCAGCAGCTTAGCCGGGACAGGGGGCCCGGATCAGCCCCAGCATTTT.

V is TRBV5-1 and J is TRBJ1-5; possibly TRBD1 for D (5 bases). The length of the CDR3 is 15 residues. Trimming took off 4 bases at V and 2 bases at J, with 13 bases between the two ends. Germline V gene data show CDR1 as SGHRS and CDR2 as YFSETQ. CDR3 residues: CASSPEGRGNQPQHF. CDR3 coding DNA: TGCGCCAGCAGCCCGGAGGGACGAGGCAATCAGCCCCAGCATTTT. The full variable domain, in which reference TRBV5-1 and TRBJ1-5 provide the parts outside the CDR3, is KAGVTQTPRYLIKTRGQQVTLSCSPISGHRSVSWYQQTPGQGLQFLFEYFSETQRNKGNFPGRFSGRQFSNSRSEMNVSTLELGDSALYLCASSPEGRGNQPQHFGDGTRLSIL.

The rearrangement joins TRBV15 to TRBJ2-2, with D tentatively TRBD2 (6 bases). This CDR3 is 13 amino acids long. Germline CDR1 and CDR2: LNHNV and YYDKDF (reference sequence). Trimming removed 3 bases at V and 7 bases at J, with 9 bases between. CDR3 sequence: CATSRTRDGELFF. Here the CDR3 DNA reads TGTGCCACCAGCAGGACTAGAGACGGGGAGCTGTTTTTT. Together with reference TRBV15 and TRBJ2-2, the CDR3 gives the full variable domain: DAMVIQNPRYQVTQFGKPVTLSCSQTLNHNVMYWYQQKSSQAPKLLFHYYDKDFNNEADTPDNFQSRRPNTSFCFLDIRSPGLGDTAMYLCATSRTRDGELFFGEGSRLTVL.

The gene calls are TRBV7-9 and TRBJ1-5; D gene ambiguous. The CDR3 sequence is 16 residues long. V lost 5 bases to trimming and J lost 0 bases, with 14 bases between them. Germline assignment: CDR1 SEHNR and CDR2 FQNEAQ (reference sequence). CDR3 in amino acids: CASSLSGGYSNQPQHF. The CDR3 DNA sequence: TGTGCCAGCAGCCTATCCGGCGGTTATAGCAATCAGCCCCAGCATTTT.

The chain employs TRBV10-3 and TRBJ1-4; D remains ambiguous. Germline CDR1 is ENHRY and CDR2 is SYGVKD. CDR3 length: 9 amino acids. Trimming stripped 8 bases from V and 9 bases from J, with 4 bases between. The CDR3 nucleotides are TGTGCCATCGCGAAAAAACTGTTTTTT. Its translation: CAIAKKLFF.

The chain employs TRBV6-1 and TRBJ1-5, with TRBD1 matching over 10 bases. The CDR3 runs 14 residues. Trimming took 6 bases from V and 4 from J; bases not matched to a gene: 3. Germline V gives CDR1 MNHNS, CDR2 SASEGT. CDR3 in amino acids: CASRGTGENQPQHF. CDR3 sequence (DNA): TGTGCCAGCAGGGGGACAGGGGAAAATCAGCCCCAGCATTTT.

The chain combines TRBV6-1 with TRBJ1-4, with 7 bases aligning to TRBD1. The trim removed 1 base at V and 15 bases at J, leaving 2 bases unmatched. This CDR3 region has 11 residues. Looked up from germline, CDR1 is MNHNS and CDR2 is SASEGT. The CDR3 sequence is CASSEVGTVFF. The CDR3 coding sequence is TGTGCCAGCAGTGAAGTAGGGACAGTGTTTTTT.

The chain joins TRBV18 to TRBJ2-3; unclear D gene. The germline V gene encodes CDR1 KGHSH and CDR2 LQKENI. The CDR3 contains 12 residues. V was cut by 2 bases and J by 6 bases, with 6 bases left in between. CDR3 loop: CASSPVVDTQYF. In nucleotides, the CDR3 is TGTGCCAGCTCACCAGTCGTGGATACGCAGTATTTT.

Here the CDR3 DNA reads TGTGCCAGCAGTCCTCCCCGGACAGGGGGGTCCTACGAGCAGTACTTC. This encodes CASSPPRTGGSYEQYF. This rearrangement joins TRBV28 to TRBJ2-7, with 10 positions matching TRBD1. The CDR3 covers 16 residues. The trim removed 5 bases at V and 1 base at J, leaving 8 bases unmatched. Germline values: CDR1 MDHEN, CDR2 SYDVKM.

The chain joins TRBV11-1 to TRBJ2-5; D possibly corresponds to TRBD1 (5 bases). The germline V and J ends were trimmed by 6 bases and 5 bases, with 13 bases remaining between them. The CDR3 is 13 residues long. Germline CDR1 is SGHAT and CDR2 is FQDESV (reference sequence). The CDR3 nucleotides are TGTGCCAGCAGAAGGGGTCTAGGTGAGACCCAGTACTTC. It encodes CASRRGLGETQYF. Full variable domain (missing parts from reference TRBV11-1 and TRBJ2-5): EAEVAQSPRYKITEKSQAVAFWCDPISGHATLYWYRQILGQGPELLVQFQDESVVDDSQLPKDRFSAERLKGVDSTLKIQPAELGDSAMYLCASRRGLGETQYFGPGTRLLVL.

V gene TRBV6-5 combines with J gene TRBJ2-1, with 10 bases identical to TRBD2. Trimming at V came to 8 bases and at J to 4 bases, leaving 5 bases not matched to a gene. The CDR3 contains 14 residues. Per the germline V gene, CDR1 is MNHEY and CDR2 is SVGAGI. CDR3 nucleotides: TGTGCCAGCTCCCGGACTAGCGGTTACAATGAGCAGTTCTTC. Translated, it gives CASSRTSGYNEQFF.

The V and J genes are TRBV2 and TRBJ1-5; 8 nucleotides align to TRBD1. The junction had 6 bases not matched to a gene; V was cut back by 8 bases and J by 3 bases. The V gene's germline CDR1 is SNHLY and CDR2 FYNNEI. This CDR3 is built from 14 residues. This chain's CDR3 is CASGLTGDNQPQHF. The DNA of the CDR3 is TGTGCCAGCGGATTGACAGGGGACAATCAGCCCCAGCATTTT.

The chain combines TRBV9 with TRBJ2-2, with a weak D call TRBD1 (6 bases). Per germline, CDR1 SGDLS and CDR2 YYNGEE. The CDR3 is 17 residues long. The V and J ends lost 3 bases and 3 bases respectively, with 18 bases between them. CDR3 nucleotide sequence: TGTGCCAGCAGCGGCCGGGCGGGCGAGGGGGACACCGGGGAGCTGTTTTTT. Amino acids: CASSGRAGEGDTGELFF. Drawing the rest from reference TRBV9 and TRBJ2-2, the complete variable domain is DSGVTQTPKHLITATGQRVTLRCSPRSGDLSVYWYQQSLDQGLQFLIQYYNGEERAKGNILERFSAQQFPDLHSELNLSSLELGDSALYFCASSGRAGEGDTGELFFGEGSRLTVL.

The chain joins TRBV5-1 to TRBJ2-7; 8 bases fit TRBD2. Per the germline V gene, CDR1 is SGHRS and CDR2 is YFSETQ. This CDR3 spans 14 amino acids. V was pared by 0 bases and J by 5 bases, with 4 bases of the junction left unmatched. The CDR3 spells CASSLAGGFNEQYF. In DNA, the CDR3 is TGCGCCAGCAGCTTGGCGGGGGGGTTTAACGAGCAGTACTTC.

V and J are TRBV15 and TRBJ2-5; D perhaps matches TRBD2 (5 bases). V gave up 2 bases and J gave up 4 bases, with 8 bases separating them. Per the germline V gene, CDR1 is LNHNV and CDR2 is YYDKDF (reference sequence). The CDR3 contains 13 residues. The CDR3 DNA sequence: TGTGCCACCAGCAGACTCGCGGGAGAGACCCAGTACTTC. As protein: CATSRLAGETQYF.